This T cell receptor beta chain originates from a study of identical twins. The germline CDR1 and CDR2 sequences are DFQATT and SNEGSKA (reference sequence). This CDR3 region has 14 residues. Trimming cost V 6 bases and J 8 bases; bases outside gene matches: 10. Study results and caveats: A partial confounding effect on zero-insertion analyses could come from invariant MAIT and iNKT cells.

On this clonotype itself: Its antigen is unknown.

Each CDR3 protein is one row after TCRdb ran MiXCR on the 5' RACE reads. Here the sample spans some 730,000 distinct CDR3 sequences, 15% to 20% being singletons. These same records also appear under a second study, on T cells expressing NK-cell markers. That paper notes: The TCR beta repertoires were obtained from sorted CD3+CD56+NKG2C+, CD3+CD56+NKG2C- and CD3+CD56-NKG2C+ T cells. Researchers report these clonotypes also headed the CD3+CD56-NKG2C+ fraction in four donors. Expanded clones of NKG2C+ T cells had an unclear HCMV specificity.

This sequence was found in a woman under 30 in good health. The material sequenced was PBMCs. The chain employs TRBV20-1 and TRBJ1-6, with 7 bases fitting TRBD1. The CDR3 bases are TGCAGTGCGGTCGGGACAGCGCCCCATTCACCCCTCCACTTT. Its translation is CSAVGTAPHSPLHF.